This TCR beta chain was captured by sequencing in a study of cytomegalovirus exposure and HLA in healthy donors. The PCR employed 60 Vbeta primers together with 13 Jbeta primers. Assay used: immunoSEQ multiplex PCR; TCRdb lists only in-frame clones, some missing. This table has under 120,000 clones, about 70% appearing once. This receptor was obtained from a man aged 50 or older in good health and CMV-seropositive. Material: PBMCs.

The CDR3 protein is CASSTLGSGEKLFF. CDR3 bases: TGTGCCAGCAGCACCTTGGGGAGCGGTGAAAAACTGTTTTTT. J is TRBJ1-4 and V is TRBV6-7; no clear D gene. Being an ORF, TRBV6-7 has a function that is uncertain. The V and J ends lost 6 bases and 7 bases respectively, with 15 bases between them. The CDR3 spans 14 residues.